Each of the 17 T cell receptor beta chains below was sequenced from the same sample in a study of T cell responses to AZD1222 COVID-19 vaccine. Sequencing was performed with immunoSEQ multiplex PCR; in TCRdb, only in-frame clones are kept and a portion is missing. Found here are 110,000 or so clones, 70% to 90% of them singletons; the top ten hold under 6.5%. The sample in question was peripheral blood, obtained 28 days after the second AZD1222 dose. The origin of the receptors is an adult who received the AZD1222 COVID-19 vaccine.

This chain connects TRBV6-6 to TRBJ2-3; D uncertain. Germline CDR1 and CDR2: MNHNY and SVGAGI (reference sequence). V was shortened by 2 bases and J by 0 bases, with 9 bases between the two germline ends. The CDR3 is 15 residues long. In DNA, the CDR3 is TGTGCCAGCAGTTACCCGACGGGTAGCACAGATACGCAGTATTTT. Its translation: CASSYPTGSTDTQYF.

The CDR3 is CASSPAVGQVYGNTIYF. CDR3 sequence (DNA): TGTGCCAGCTCACCAGCGGTTGGCCAGGTCTATGGAAACACCATATATTTT. This chain connects TRBV18 to TRBJ1-3; D gene unclear. Germline CDR1 KGHSH, CDR2 LQKENI. The CDR3 extends over 17 amino acids. V was trimmed by 2 bases and J by 3 bases, leaving 17 bases between them.

The V call is TRBV5-4, the J call TRBJ1-2; TRBD1 is a possible D gene (6 bases). V dropped 3 bases and J dropped 8 bases, with 14 bases sitting between them. The CDR3 spans 13 residues. The germline CDR1 and CDR2 sequences are SGHNT and YYREEE (reference sequence). The CDR3 nucleotides read TGTGCCAGCAGCTCTTTGGGGGGCCGAGGCTACACCTTC. Amino acids: CASSSLGGRGYTF.

J is TRBJ1-3 and V is TRBV7-9; D may be TRBD1 (6 bases). Germline values: CDR1 SEHNR, CDR2 FQNEAQ (reference sequence). V was trimmed by 6 bases and J by 8 bases, leaving 11 bases between them. This CDR3 spans 12 amino acids. The CDR3 spells CASSLQGDTIYF. The CDR3 DNA reads as TGTGCCAGCAGTCTACAGGGTGACACCATATATTTT. Full variable domain (rest looked up from reference TRBV7-9 and TRBJ1-3): DTGVSQNPRHKITKRGQNVTFRCDPISEHNRLYWYRQTLGQGPEFLTYFQNEAQLEKSRLLSDRFSAERPKGSFSTLEIQRTEQGDSAMYLCASSLQGDTIYFGEGSWLTVV.

The chain employs TRBV2 and TRBJ2-2; possible D gene TRBD1, 6 bases. V shed 5 bases and J shed 7 bases, with 8 bases lying between them. Per the germline V gene, CDR1 is SNHLY and CDR2 is FYNNEI. The CDR3 has 12 amino acids. The CDR3 reads CASSPGDGELFF. The CDR3 nucleotides are TGTGCCAGCAGTCCAGGGGACGGGGAGCTGTTTTTT.

This chain uses TRBV6-1 with TRBJ2-1, with 7 bases aligning to TRBD1. Looked up from germline, CDR1 is MNHNS and CDR2 is SASEGT. The CDR3 runs to 15 residues. The V and J ends lost 0 bases and 9 bases, in that order; junction bases with no gene match: 8. Here the CDR3 DNA reads TGTGCCAGCAGTGAAGCGCTTCAGGGGGTGGCTGAGCAGTTCTTC. Its protein is CASSEALQGVAEQFF.

The CDR3 protein is CASSPWRSSYNEQFF. The DNA of the CDR3 is TGTGCCAGCAGCCCGTGGCGTAGCTCCTACAATGAGCAGTTCTTC. The chain links TRBV9 to TRBJ2-1; D uncertain. V dropped 4 bases and J dropped 0 bases, with 11 bases sitting between them. The CDR3 has 15 residues. The germline CDR1 and CDR2 sequences are SGDLS and YYNGEE.

This sequence joins TRBV7-9 and TRBJ1-1; 9 bases fit TRBD1. There are 15 residues in the CDR3. CDR1 and CDR2 from the germline V gene are SEHNR and FQNEAQ (reference sequence). V trimming: 1 base; J trimming: 1 base; junction bases outside the gene matches: 1. CDR3 coding DNA: TGTGCCAGCAGCTTAGTGGGACAGGGGAACACTGAAGCTTTCTTT. Its protein is CASSLVGQGNTEAFF.

Only a few counts were recorded for this clone. The V gene is TRBV11-2, the J gene TRBJ2-5, with 9 nucleotides matching TRBD1. This CDR3 contains 15 residues. V was pared by 5 bases and J by 1 base, with 5 bases of the junction left unmatched. From germline, CDR1 is SGHAT and CDR2 FQNNGV. CDR3 sequence (DNA): TGTGCCAGCAGCGACAGGGGGTTCCCCCAAGAGACCCAGTACTTC. This gives the protein CASSDRGFPQETQYF.

The chain carries TRBV5-1 and TRBJ2-6; D gene uncertain. Germline V gene data show CDR1 as SGHRS and CDR2 as YFSETQ. The CDR3 totals 16 residues. V was pared by 0 bases and J by 0 bases, with 7 bases between. For the CDR3, the DNA is TGCGCCAGCAGCTTGGGGCCGAGCTCTGGGGCCAACGTCCTGACTTTC. Its protein is CASSLGPSSGANVLTF.

The rearrangement uses TRBV6-2 or TRBV6-3 and TRBJ1-5; D gene unclear. V shed 2 bases and J shed 3 bases, with 8 bases lying between them. Germline-derived CDR1 and CDR2 are MNHEY and SVGEGT. CDR3 length: 14 amino acids. CDR3 in amino acids: CASSYRLDNQPQHF. The DNA for the CDR3 is TGTGCCAGCAGTTACCGCCTCGACAATCAGCCCCAGCATTTT.

The chain carries TRBV7-2 and TRBJ1-1, with D possibly being TRBD1 (6 bases). The CDR3 is made up of 15 amino acids. V lost 6 bases and J lost 6, with 20 bases in between. Germline V lookup: CDR1 SGHTA, CDR2 FQGNSA. The CDR3 region has the DNA TGTGCCAGCAGAGACCCTATACAGGGAAGGTCTGAAGCTTTCTTT. Protein: CASRDPIQGRSEAFF.

The chain carries TRBV6-9 and TRBJ1-5, with D maybe TRBD1 (6 bases). From germline, CDR1 is MNHGY and CDR2 SVAAGI. This CDR3 contains 14 residues. V lost 9 bases to trimming and J lost 0 bases, with 12 bases between them. The CDR3 sequence is CARIDRLSNQPQHF. CDR3 DNA sequence: TGTGCCAGGATCGACAGGCTTAGCAATCAGCCCCAGCATTTT.

The gene calls are TRBV15 and TRBJ1-1; TRBD1 might be the D (5 bases). Trimming took off 3 bases at V and 8 bases at J, with 13 bases between the two ends. CDR1 and CDR2 (germline): LNHNV, YYDKDF (reference sequence). The CDR3 totals 13 residues. CDR3 loop: CATSRTGTGEAFF. The CDR3 bases are TGTGCCACCAGCAGGACCGGGACGGGAGAAGCTTTCTTT. The full variable domain, completed using reference TRBV15 and TRBJ1-1, is DAMVIQNPRYQVTQFGKPVTLSCSQTLNHNVMYWYQQKSSQAPKLLFHYYDKDFNNEADTPDNFQSRRPNTSFCFLDIRSPGLGDTAMYLCATSRTGTGEAFFGQGTRLTVV.

The rearrangement uses TRBV10-2 and TRBJ2-7; 7 bases are a match to TRBD2. With 8 bases clipped from V and 1 base from J, the junction kept 2 bases outside the gene matches. The CDR3 is 12 residues long. Germline lookup yields CDR1 WSHSY and CDR2 SAAADI. CDR3: CASGLGSYEQYF. CDR3 DNA: TGCGCCAGCGGACTAGGGTCCTACGAGCAGTACTTC.

V usage is TRBV6-2 or TRBV6-3 and J usage is TRBJ2-3; 8 bases agree with TRBD2. The CDR3 is 15 amino acids. V lost 5 bases and J lost 2; bases outside the gene matches: 6. CDR1 and CDR2 from the germline V gene are MNHEY and SVGEGT. DNA of the CDR3: TGTGCCAGCAGTACGGGACTAGGACACACAGATACGCAGTATTTT. Residues: CASSTGLGHTDTQYF.

The CDR3 loop is CATSEGQPQHF. The CDR3 DNA follows: TGTGCCACCAGTGAGGGTCAGCCCCAGCATTTT. The chain has TRBV24-1 and TRBJ1-5, with D hard to call. Germline V lookup: CDR1 KGHDR, CDR2 SFDVKD. The CDR3 is 11 amino acids. With 4 bases removed from V and 6 bases from J, the gap between germline ends came to 3 bases.